The clone carrying this T cell receptor beta chain qualifies as medium-sized. Trimming cost V 0 bases and J 2 bases, with 7 bases left between them. Germline-derived CDR1 and CDR2 are SQVTM and ANQGSEA. The CDR3 spans 13 residues. All unsorted peripheral T cells were captured because whole blood was used without fractionation. Alpha and beta constant-region primers primed reverse transcription of about 500 ng RNA. Using multiplexing indices, alpha and beta chain libraries were generated apart by chain-specific third strand synthesis. Using its own MiXCR run on the 5' RACE reads, TCRdb lists one record per CDR3 protein. The profile covers nearly 9,500 distinct CDR3 sequences, with 5.5% to 6% appearing a single time and roughly 8% taken by the ten largest. This entry belongs to a study of HIV-infected patients and healthy controls.

V gene TRBV29-1 combines with J gene TRBJ1-2; D possibly corresponds to TRBD1 (6 bases). Sample: blood. The TCR comes from an adult in good health. In nucleotides, the CDR3 is TGCAGCGTTGAAGATGGACAGAACTATGGCTACACCTTC. Its translation: CSVEDGQNYGYTF.